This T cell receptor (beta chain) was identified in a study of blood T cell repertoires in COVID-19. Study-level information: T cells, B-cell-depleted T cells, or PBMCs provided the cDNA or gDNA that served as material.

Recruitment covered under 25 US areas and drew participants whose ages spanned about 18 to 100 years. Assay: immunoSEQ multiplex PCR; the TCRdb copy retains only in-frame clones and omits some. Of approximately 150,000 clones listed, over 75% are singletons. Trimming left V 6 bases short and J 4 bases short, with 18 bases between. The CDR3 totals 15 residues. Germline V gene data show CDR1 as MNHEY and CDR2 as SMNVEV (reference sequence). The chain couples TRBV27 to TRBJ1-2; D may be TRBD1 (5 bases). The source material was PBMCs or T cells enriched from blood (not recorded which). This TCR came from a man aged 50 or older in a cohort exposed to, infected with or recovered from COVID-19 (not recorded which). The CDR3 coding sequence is TGTGCCAGCAGCAAAGGCCAGGGTGTCACCTATGGCTACACCTTC. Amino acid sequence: CASSKGQGVTYGYTF.